What follows is one T cell receptor beta chain and its context. This CDR3 contains 17 residues. V trimming: 0 bases; J trimming: 7 bases; junction bases outside the gene matches: 11. Looked up from germline, CDR1 is LGHNA and CDR2 is YSLEER. This entry comes from a study of control samples from healthy donors and cancer patients. The method was immunoSEQ multiplex PCR; TCRdb's version includes in-frame clones alone and lacks a portion of them. The sample includes approximately 37,000 clones, approximately 90% seen only once; the top ten take around 4%. The chain joins TRBV4-3 to TRBJ1-5; TRBD1 matches at 8 bases. Source material: blood. The clonotype originates from a woman in her forties or fifties in good health. This chain's CDR3 is CASSQDRKGQVDQPQHF. The CDR3 DNA follows: TGCGCCAGCAGCCAAGATCGCAAGGGACAGGTTGACCAGCCCCAGCATTTT.